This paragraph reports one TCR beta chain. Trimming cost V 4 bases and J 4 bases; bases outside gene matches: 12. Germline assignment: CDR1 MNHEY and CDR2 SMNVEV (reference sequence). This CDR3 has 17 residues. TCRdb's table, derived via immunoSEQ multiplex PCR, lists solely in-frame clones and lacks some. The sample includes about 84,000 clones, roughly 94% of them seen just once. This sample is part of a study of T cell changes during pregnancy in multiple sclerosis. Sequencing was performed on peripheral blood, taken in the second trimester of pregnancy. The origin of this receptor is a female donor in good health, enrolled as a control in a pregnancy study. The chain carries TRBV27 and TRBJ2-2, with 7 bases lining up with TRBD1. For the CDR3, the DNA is TGTGCCAGCAGTTCCTCCCGTGACAGGGAAGGCACCGGGGAGCTGTTTTTT. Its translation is CASSSSRDREGTGELFF.